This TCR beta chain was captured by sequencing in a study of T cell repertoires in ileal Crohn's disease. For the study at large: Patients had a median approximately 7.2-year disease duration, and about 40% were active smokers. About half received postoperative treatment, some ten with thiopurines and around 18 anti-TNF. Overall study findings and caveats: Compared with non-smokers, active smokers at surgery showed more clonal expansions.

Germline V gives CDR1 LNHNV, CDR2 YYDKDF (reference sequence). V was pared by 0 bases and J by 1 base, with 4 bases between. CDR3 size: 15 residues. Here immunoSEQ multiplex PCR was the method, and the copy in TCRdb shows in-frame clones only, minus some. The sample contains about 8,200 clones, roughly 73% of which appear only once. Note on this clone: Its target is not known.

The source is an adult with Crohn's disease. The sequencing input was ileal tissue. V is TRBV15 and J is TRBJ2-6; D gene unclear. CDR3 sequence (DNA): TGTGCCACCAGCAGAGACCGTTCTGGGGCCAACGTCCTGACTTTC. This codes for CATSRDRSGANVLTF.